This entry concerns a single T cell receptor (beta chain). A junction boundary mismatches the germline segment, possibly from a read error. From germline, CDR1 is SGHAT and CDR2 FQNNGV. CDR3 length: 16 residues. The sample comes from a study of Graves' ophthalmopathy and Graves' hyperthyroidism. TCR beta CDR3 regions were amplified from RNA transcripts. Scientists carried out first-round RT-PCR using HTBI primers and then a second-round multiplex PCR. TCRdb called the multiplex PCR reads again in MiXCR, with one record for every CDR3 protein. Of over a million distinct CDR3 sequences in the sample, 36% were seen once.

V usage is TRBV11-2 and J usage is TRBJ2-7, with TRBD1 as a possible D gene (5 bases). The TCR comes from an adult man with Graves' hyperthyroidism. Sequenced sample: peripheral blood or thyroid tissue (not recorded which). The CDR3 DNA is TGTGCCAGCAGCTTAAACACAGGTCCAAAGGGCTACGAGCATTACTTC. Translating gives CASSLNTGPKGYEHYF.